The clone carrying this TCR beta chain was observed many times. Its antigen is not identified. This record comes from a study of T-cell reconstitution after alpha-beta-depleted transplantation in children. Unique molecular identifiers were incorporated when the TCRbeta library was constructed. One entry per CDR3 protein, called by TCRdb with MiXCR from the PCR reads. In the table there are more than 400,000 distinct CDR3 sequences, over 40% of which are singletons. Regarding the study as a whole: T-cell numbers and diversity, one year after transplant, stemmed largely from T cells that were newly produced. There were some patients whose high TCRbeta diversity at day 60 came from surviving recipient T cells and thymic progenitors. The origin of alpha-beta T cells about two months after transplant was reportedly several hundred expanded graft clones.

This sample comprised PBMCs, obtained before TCRalphabeta/CD19-depleted stem cell transplant. The TCR was taken from a girl aged 2 to 9 with aplastic anemia, due to receive a stem cell transplant.

The CDR3 loop reads CASSLGPRDYLHEQFF. The CDR3 region has the DNA TGCGCCAGCAGCTTGGGTCCCCGGGACTACCTACATGAGCAGTTCTTC. The V and J genes are TRBV5-1 and TRBJ2-1; TRBD2 agrees at 7 bases. The CDR3 loop spans 16 amino acids. Germline V CDR1 and CDR2: SGHRS, YFSETQ. With 0 bases clipped from V and 8 bases from J, the junction kept 11 bases outside the gene matches.